A selection of T cell receptor beta chains follows, all from one sample in a study of CD8 T cells in ankylosing spondylitis. One entry per CDR3 protein results from TCRdb running MiXCR on the 5' RACE reads. The profile shows around 890,000 distinct CDR3 sequences, over 9.5% of them singletons. Sequenced sample: blood, either unsorted or a sorted T cell fraction (not recorded which). Receptors were obtained from a male donor with ankylosing spondylitis. Both conserved end residues are part of each CDR3. Each record gives: J gene, D gene, clone size, V gene, CDR3 protein, CDR3 DNA. D genes are given only for firm matches. Clone size is stated in some rows and not others, as once, few, many or a class when expanded.

j_gene: TRBJ2-2; d_gene: TRBD2; abundance: many; v_gene: TRBV7-2; CDR3aa: CASSLLAGAGELFF; CDR3nt: TGTGCCAGCAGCTTACTAGCGGGAGCCGGGGAGCTGTTTTTT
j_gene: TRBJ2-1; d_gene: TRBD2; abundance: few; v_gene: TRBV20-1; CDR3aa: CSAPTSGMLSNEQFF; CDR3nt: TGCAGTGCTCCTACTAGCGGGATGTTATCCAATGAGCAGTTCTTC
j_gene: TRBJ1-5; d_gene: .; abundance: few; v_gene: TRBV5-6; CDR3aa: CASSLLASRDQPQHF; CDR3nt: TGTGCCAGCAGCTTACTGGCATCACGGGACCAGCCCCAGCATTTT
j_gene: TRBJ1-1; d_gene: .; abundance: .; v_gene: TRBV29-1; CDR3aa: CSVEGNLGTTEAFF; CDR3nt: TGCAGCGTTGAAGGAAATTTAGGCACGACTGAAGCTTTCTTT
j_gene: TRBJ2-5; d_gene: TRBD2; abundance: .; v_gene: TRBV7-2; CDR3aa: CASSFSGVAETQYF; CDR3nt: TGTGCCAGCAGCTTTAGCGGGGTAGCGGAGACCCAGTACTTC
j_gene: TRBJ2-5; d_gene: .; abundance: .; v_gene: TRBV6-5; CDR3aa: CASSYRERETQYF; CDR3nt: TGTGCCAGCAGTTATAGGGAACGAGAGACCCAGTACTTC
j_gene: TRBJ1-2; d_gene: .; abundance: few; v_gene: TRBV18; CDR3aa: CASSPGPGVQYGYTF; CDR3nt: TGTGCCAGCTCACCTGGACCCGGAGTCCAATATGGCTACACCTTC
j_gene: TRBJ2-1; d_gene: .; abundance: .; v_gene: TRBV4-1; CDR3aa: CASSRVETRKFF; CDR3nt: TGCGCCAGCAGCCGTGTTGAGACTAGGAAGTTCTTC
j_gene: TRBJ2-7; d_gene: .; abundance: .; v_gene: TRBV7-3; CDR3aa: CASSLNGNEQYF; CDR3nt: TGTGCCAGCAGCTTAAACGGGAACGAGCAGTACTTC
j_gene: TRBJ2-3; d_gene: TRBD2; abundance: .; v_gene: TRBV20-1; CDR3aa: CSASLTREGRADTQYF; CDR3nt: TGCAGTGCTAGCCTAACACGGGAGGGCCGGGCAGATACGCAGTATTTT
j_gene: TRBJ2-3; d_gene: TRBD2; abundance: .; v_gene: TRBV6-1; CDR3aa: CASSSGLAGAIDTQYF; CDR3nt: TGTGCCAGCAGCAGCGGACTAGCGGGAGCCATAGATACGCAGTATTTT
j_gene: TRBJ2-1; d_gene: .; abundance: .; v_gene: TRBV20-1; CDR3aa: CSARDTRYNEQFF; CDR3nt: TGCAGTGCTAGAGATACTAGATACAATGAGCAGTTCTTC
j_gene: TRBJ1-1; d_gene: TRBD1; abundance: .; v_gene: TRBV12-3/TRBV12-4; CDR3aa: CASSSQGAFTEAFF; CDR3nt: TGTGCCAGCAGTTCACAGGGGGCTTTCACTGAAGCTTTCTTT
j_gene: TRBJ2-1; d_gene: .; abundance: .; v_gene: TRBV29-1; CDR3aa: CSVWGTASSYNEQFF; CDR3nt: TGCAGCGTTTGGGGGACGGCTAGCTCCTACAATGAGCAGTTCTTC
j_gene: TRBJ2-5; d_gene: .; abundance: many; v_gene: TRBV28; CDR3aa: CASSLSGAQETQYF; CDR3nt: TGTGCCAGCAGTTTATCAGGGGCACAAGAGACCCAGTACTTC
j_gene: TRBJ2-3; d_gene: .; abundance: few; v_gene: TRBV9; CDR3aa: CASSVTTLRDTQYF; CDR3nt: TGTGCCAGCAGCGTAACCACTCTTCGGGATACGCAGTATTTT
j_gene: TRBJ2-5; d_gene: .; abundance: .; v_gene: TRBV7-2; CDR3aa: CASSVGSYQETQYF; CDR3nt: TGTGCCAGCAGTGTGGGGTCCTACCAAGAGACCCAGTACTTC
j_gene: TRBJ2-3; d_gene: .; abundance: many; v_gene: TRBV29-1; CDR3aa: CSVVGPADTQYF; CDR3nt: TGCAGCGTTGTTGGGCCCGCAGATACGCAGTATTTT
j_gene: TRBJ1-3; d_gene: .; abundance: .; v_gene: TRBV15; CDR3aa: CATSRDPSSGNTIYF; CDR3nt: TGTGCCACCAGCAGGGACCCTAGCTCTGGAAACACCATATATTTT
j_gene: TRBJ2-7; d_gene: TRBD1; abundance: few; v_gene: TRBV9; CDR3aa: CASSVEMGQGVYEQYF; CDR3nt: TGTGCCAGCAGCGTAGAAATGGGACAGGGGGTTTACGAGCAGTACTTC
j_gene: TRBJ2-1; d_gene: TRBD2; abundance: .; v_gene: TRBV24-1; CDR3aa: CATSEGTSGRRNEQFF; CDR3nt: TGTGCCACCAGTGAGGGGACTAGCGGGAGACGGAATGAGCAGTTCTTC
j_gene: TRBJ1-3; d_gene: .; abundance: many; v_gene: TRBV6-5; CDR3aa: CASSYDGDSGNTIYF; CDR3nt: TGTGCCAGCAGTTACGACGGGGACTCTGGAAACACCATATATTTT
j_gene: TRBJ1-1; d_gene: TRBD1; abundance: few; v_gene: TRBV29-1; CDR3aa: CSADRESGGATEAFF; CDR3nt: TGCAGCGCGGACAGGGAGTCTGGAGGGGCCACTGAAGCTTTCTTT
j_gene: TRBJ1-1; d_gene: .; abundance: many; v_gene: TRBV20-1; CDR3aa: CSADKGNTEAFF; CDR3nt: TGCAGTGCCGACAAAGGGAACACTGAAGCTTTCTTT
j_gene: TRBJ1-4; d_gene: .; abundance: .; v_gene: TRBV12-3/TRBV12-4; CDR3aa: CASSPGPAVGEKLFF; CDR3nt: TGTGCCAGCAGTCCAGGCCCAGCCGTGGGAGAAAAACTGTTTTTT
j_gene: TRBJ2-7; d_gene: .; abundance: .; v_gene: TRBV3-1; CDR3aa: CASRPNLGEQYF; CDR3nt: TGTGCCAGCAGACCAAACTTGGGGGAGCAGTACTTC
j_gene: TRBJ2-7; d_gene: TRBD1; abundance: few; v_gene: TRBV5-6; CDR3aa: CASSLGDRATYEQYF; CDR3nt: TGTGCCAGCAGCTTGGGGGACAGGGCCACCTACGAGCAGTACTTC
j_gene: TRBJ1-4; d_gene: .; abundance: .; v_gene: TRBV15; CDR3aa: CATSRDRGVANEKLFF; CDR3nt: TGTGCCACCAGCAGAGATCGCGGGGTGGCTAATGAAAAACTGTTTTTT
j_gene: TRBJ2-7; d_gene: .; abundance: many; v_gene: TRBV7-9; CDR3aa: CASSLAHEQYF; CDR3nt: TGTGCCAGCAGCTTAGCTCACGAGCAGTACTTC
j_gene: TRBJ2-7; d_gene: TRBD1; abundance: .; v_gene: TRBV10-3; CDR3aa: CAISETIQGIGEQYF; CDR3nt: TGTGCCATCAGTGAGACGATACAGGGGATAGGCGAGCAGTACTTC
j_gene: TRBJ1-4; d_gene: .; abundance: .; v_gene: TRBV28; CDR3aa: CASSLYLEDTNEKLFF; CDR3nt: TGTGCCAGCAGTTTATATCTCGAGGACACCAATGAAAAACTGTTTTTT
j_gene: TRBJ2-5; d_gene: .; abundance: few; v_gene: TRBV6-5; CDR3aa: CASSYSMYETQYF; CDR3nt: TGTGCCAGCAGTTACTCGATGTATGAGACCCAGTACTTC
j_gene: TRBJ1-1; d_gene: .; abundance: few; v_gene: TRBV6-1; CDR3aa: CASSPAKAGGQLNTEAFF; CDR3nt: TGTGCCAGCAGTCCAGCCAAGGCTGGAGGGCAACTGAACACTGAAGCTTTCTTT